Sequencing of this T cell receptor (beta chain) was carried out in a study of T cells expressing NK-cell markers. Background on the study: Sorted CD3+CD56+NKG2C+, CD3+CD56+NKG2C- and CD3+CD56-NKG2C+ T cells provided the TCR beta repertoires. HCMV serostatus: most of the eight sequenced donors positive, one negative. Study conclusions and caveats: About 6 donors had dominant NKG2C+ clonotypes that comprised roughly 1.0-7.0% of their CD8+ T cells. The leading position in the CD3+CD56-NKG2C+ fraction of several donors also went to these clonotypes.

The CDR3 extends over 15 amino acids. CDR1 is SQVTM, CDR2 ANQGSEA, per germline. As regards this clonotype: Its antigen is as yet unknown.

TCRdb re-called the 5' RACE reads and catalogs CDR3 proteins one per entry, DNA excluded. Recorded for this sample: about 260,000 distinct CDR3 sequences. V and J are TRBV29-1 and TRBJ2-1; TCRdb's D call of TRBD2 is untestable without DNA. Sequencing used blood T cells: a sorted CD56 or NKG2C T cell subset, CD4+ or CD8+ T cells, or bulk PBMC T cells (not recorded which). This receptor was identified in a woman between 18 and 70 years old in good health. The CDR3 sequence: CSVLGLAASYNEQFF.